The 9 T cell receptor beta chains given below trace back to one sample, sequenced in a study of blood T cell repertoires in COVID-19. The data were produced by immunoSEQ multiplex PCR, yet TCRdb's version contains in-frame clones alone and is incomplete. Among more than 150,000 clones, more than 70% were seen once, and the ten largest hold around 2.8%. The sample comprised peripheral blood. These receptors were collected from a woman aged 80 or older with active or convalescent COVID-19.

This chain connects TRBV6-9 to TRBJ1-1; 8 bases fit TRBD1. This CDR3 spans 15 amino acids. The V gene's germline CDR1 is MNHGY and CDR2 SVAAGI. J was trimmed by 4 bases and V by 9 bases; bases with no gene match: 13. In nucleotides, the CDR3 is TGTGCCAGTTTACGGGCAGGGGGCATAGGCACTGAAGCTTTCTTT. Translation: CASLRAGGIGTEAFF.

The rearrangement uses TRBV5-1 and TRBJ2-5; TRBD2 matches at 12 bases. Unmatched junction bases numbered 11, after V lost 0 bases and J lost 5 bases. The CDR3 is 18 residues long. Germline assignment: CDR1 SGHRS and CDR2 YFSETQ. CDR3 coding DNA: TGCGCCAGCAGCTTGGCCGTGGCTAGCGGGGGGGTGATGGAGACCCAGTACTTC. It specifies CASSLAVASGGVMETQYF.

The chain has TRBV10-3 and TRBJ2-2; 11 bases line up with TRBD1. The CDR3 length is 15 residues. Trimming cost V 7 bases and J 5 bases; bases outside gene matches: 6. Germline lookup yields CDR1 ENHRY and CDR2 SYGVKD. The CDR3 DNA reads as TGTGCCATCAATGGACAGGGGGCGGATACCGGGGAGCTGTTTTTT. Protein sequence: CAINGQGADTGELFF.

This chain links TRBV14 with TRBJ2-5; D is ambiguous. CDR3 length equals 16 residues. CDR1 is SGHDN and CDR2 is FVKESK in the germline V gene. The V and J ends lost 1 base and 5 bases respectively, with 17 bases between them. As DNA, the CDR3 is TGTGCCAGCAGCCAAGTCGCGGAGCTTAAGAGGGAGACCCAGTACTTC. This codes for CASSQVAELKRETQYF.

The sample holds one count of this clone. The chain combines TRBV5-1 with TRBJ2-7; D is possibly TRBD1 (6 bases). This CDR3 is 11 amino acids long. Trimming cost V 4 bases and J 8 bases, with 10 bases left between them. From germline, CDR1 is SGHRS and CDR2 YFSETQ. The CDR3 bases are TGCGCCAGCAGCATAGGACAGAAGCAGTACTTC. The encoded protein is CASSIGQKQYF.

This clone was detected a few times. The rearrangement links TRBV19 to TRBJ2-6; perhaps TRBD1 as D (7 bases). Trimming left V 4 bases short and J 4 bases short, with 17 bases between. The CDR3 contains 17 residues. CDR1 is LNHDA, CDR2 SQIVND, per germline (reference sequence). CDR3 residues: CASSTGQARGGANVLTF. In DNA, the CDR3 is TGTGCCAGTAGTACAGGACAGGCCCGGGGGGGGGCCAACGTCCTGACTTTC.

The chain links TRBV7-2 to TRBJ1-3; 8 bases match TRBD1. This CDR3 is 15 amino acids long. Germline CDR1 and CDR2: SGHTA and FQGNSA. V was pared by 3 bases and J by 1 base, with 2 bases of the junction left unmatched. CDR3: CASSFNRGSGNTIYF. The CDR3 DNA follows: TGTGCCAGCAGCTTTAACAGGGGGTCTGGAAACACCATATATTTT.

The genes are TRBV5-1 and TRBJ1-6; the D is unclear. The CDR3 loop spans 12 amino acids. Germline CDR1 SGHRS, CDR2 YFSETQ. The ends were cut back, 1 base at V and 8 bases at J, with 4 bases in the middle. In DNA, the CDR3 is TGCGCCAGCAGCTTGTTAGATTCACCCCTCCACTTT. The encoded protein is CASSLLDSPLHF.

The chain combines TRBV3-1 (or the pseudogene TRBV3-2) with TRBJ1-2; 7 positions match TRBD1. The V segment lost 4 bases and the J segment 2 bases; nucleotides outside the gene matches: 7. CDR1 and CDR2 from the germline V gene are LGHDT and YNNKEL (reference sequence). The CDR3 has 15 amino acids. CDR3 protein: CASSPTGTVNYGYTF. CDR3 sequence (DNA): TGTGCCAGCAGCCCAACCGGGACAGTAAACTATGGCTACACCTTC.